Listed below are T cell receptor beta chains from one sample, sequenced in a study of beta chain features in type 1 diabetes. Using immunoSEQ multiplex PCR, the repertoire was profiled, and TCRdb retains in-frame clones only, with some absent. The data hold fewer than 450,000 clones, with approximately 13% observed a single time. Sequences were obtained from naive CD4+ T cells from blood. The receptors come from a woman between 18 and 29 years old with type 1 diabetes. Each CDR3 is given with its conserved first and last residue. D genes are given only for firm matches. Only part of the rows carry a size: once, few, many, or a class if the clone is expanded.

d_gene | j_gene | abundance | len | v_gene | CDR3aa | CDR3nt
. | TRBJ1-1 | . | 12 | TRBV7-2 | CASSLGGGSGFF | TGTGCCAGCAGCCTAGGGGGGGGAAGCGGTTTCTTT
TRBD1 | TRBJ2-7 | . | 14 | TRBV5-4 | CASSLGTGGLEQYF | TGTGCCAGCAGCTTGGGGACAGGGGGGCTCGAGCAGTACTTC
. | TRBJ2-7 | . | 14 | TRBV7-2 | CASSLRGGNYEQYF | TGTGCCAGCAGCTTAAGGGGGGGCAATTACGAGCAGTACTTC
. | TRBJ2-3 | . | 13 | TRBV10-3 | CAISGQGTDTQYF | TGTGCCATCAGTGGACAGGGCACAGATACGCAGTATTTT
TRBD1 | TRBJ2-3 | few | 14 | TRBV18 | CASSPTGMGDTQYF | TGTGCCAGCTCACCGACAGGGATGGGAGATACGCAGTATTTT
TRBD2 | TRBJ2-5 | . | 15 | TRBV9 | CASSPQAGGRETQYF | TGTGCCAGCAGCCCTCAAGCGGGAGGGCGAGAGACCCAGTACTTC
TRBD1 | TRBJ2-5 | few | 14 | TRBV5-1 | CASSSRTGGETQYF | TGCGCCAGCAGCTCACGGACAGGGGGAGAGACCCAGTACTTC
. | TRBJ1-1 | . | 13 | TRBV12-5 | CASGFDLNTEAFF | TGTGCTAGTGGTTTTGACTTGAACACTGAAGCTTTCTTT
. | TRBJ2-7 | . | 13 | TRBV28 | CASVSRSSYEQYF | TGTGCCAGCGTCAGCCGGAGCTCCTACGAGCAGTACTTC
TRBD1 | TRBJ2-7 | few | 18 | TRBV5-1 | CASSLVHNTGTVSYEQYF | TGCGCCAGCAGCTTGGTACACAACACCGGGACAGTCTCCTACGAGCAGTACTTC
TRBD1 | TRBJ1-1 | . | 16 | TRBV2 | CASSAYSPGTGGKAFF | TGTGCCAGCAGTGCCTACTCGCCCGGGACAGGGGGGAAAGCTTTCTTT
. | TRBJ2-7 | . | 15 | TRBV25-1 | CASSESTGISYEQYF | TGTGCCAGCAGTGAATCAACGGGGATCTCCTACGAGCAGTACTTC
TRBD2 | TRBJ2-1 | few | 16 | TRBV6-6 | CASSYGSGSSHNEQFF | TGTGCCAGCAGTTATGGTAGCGGGAGTTCCCACAATGAGCAGTTCTTC
. | TRBJ2-1 | . | 15 | TRBV28 | CASISFGAGWNEQFF | TGTGCCAGCATCAGTTTTGGCGCAGGGTGGAATGAGCAGTTCTTC
TRBD2 | TRBJ2-1 | . | 16 | TRBV4-3 | CASSQVLAGAFYEQFF | TGCGCCAGCAGCCAGGTACTAGCGGGAGCTTTTTATGAGCAGTTCTTC
TRBD2 | TRBJ2-3 | . | 14 | TRBV7-2 | CASSSWTSPDTQYF | TGTGCCAGCAGCTCCTGGACTAGTCCTGATACGCAGTATTTT
TRBD1 | TRBJ1-2 | . | 13 | TRBV27 | CASRTTGGIGYTF | TGTGCCAGCAGGACGACAGGGGGCATTGGCTACACCTTC
. | TRBJ1-2 | few | 13 | TRBV27 | CASSTDSSYGYTF | TGTGCCAGCAGTACGGACAGCAGTTATGGCTACACCTTC
TRBD2 | TRBJ2-1 | . | 15 | TRBV5-4 | CASSRLAGSYNEQFF | TGTGCCAGCAGCCGCCTAGCGGGGTCCTACAATGAGCAGTTCTTC
. | TRBJ2-3 | . | 14 | TRBV18 | CASSPEGHTDTQYF | TGTGCCAGCTCACCGGAGGGGCACACAGATACGCAGTATTTT
. | TRBJ1-2 | few | 13 | TRBV19 | CASSTDRSYGYTF | TGTGCCAGTAGTACCGACAGGAGCTATGGCTACACCTTC
TRBD2 | TRBJ2-1 | few | 15 | TRBV9 | CASSIGTSGMNEQFF | TGTGCCAGCAGCATCGGGACTAGCGGGATGAATGAGCAGTTCTTC
. | TRBJ2-3 | . | 16 | TRBV6-5 | CASSYEAGRDTDTQYF | TGTGCCAGCAGTTACGAGGCGGGAAGGGACACAGATACGCAGTATTTT
TRBD1 | TRBJ1-5 | . | 15 | TRBV6-6 | CASSPGTGVFQPQHF | TGTGCCAGCAGTCCCGGGACAGGGGTTTTTCAGCCCCAGCATTTT
TRBD2 | TRBJ2-7 | . | 13 | TRBV6-5 | CASSYSGTSASYF | TGTGCCAGCAGTTACTCGGGGACTAGCGCCTCTTACTTC
TRBD1 | TRBJ1-5 | once | 14 | TRBV19 | CASRQGASNQPQHF | TGTGCCAGTAGACAGGGGGCTAGCAATCAGCCCCAGCATTTT
TRBD2 | TRBJ2-1 | . | 15 | TRBV19 | CASTPRLALYNEQFF | TGTGCCAGTACTCCCAGACTAGCGCTCTACAATGAGCAGTTCTTC
. | TRBJ2-2 | . | 14 | TRBV5-1 | CASSLESSAGELFF | TGCGCCAGCAGCTTGGAAAGCTCCGCCGGGGAGCTGTTTTTT
. | TRBJ2-4 | few | 12 | TRBV30 | CAWSRAKNIQYF | TGTGCCTGGAGTCGGGCCAAAAACATTCAGTACTTC
TRBD1 | TRBJ1-4 | . | 17 | TRBV5-1 | CASSTDRGTGTNEKLFF | TGCGCCAGCAGCACCGACAGGGGAACTGGAACTAATGAAAAACTGTTTTTT
TRBD1 | TRBJ1-2 | . | 15 | TRBV6-5 | CASSSSGQGYYGYTF | TGTGCCAGCAGTTCGTCGGGACAGGGGTATTATGGCTACACCTTC